These 7 T cell receptor beta chains came from one sample sequenced in a study of T cells in Graves' hyperthyroidism and ophthalmopathy. TCR beta CDR3 region amplification was performed from RNA transcripts. Initially, a first-round RT-PCR of the TCR CDR3 employed the HTBI primer set. TCRdb redid the calling of the multiplex PCR reads with MiXCR, one entry per CDR3 protein. Here the sample spans 500,000 to 750,000 distinct CDR3 sequences, 14% being singletons. The sequenced sample was blood. These receptors were obtained from a woman under 30 with Graves' ophthalmopathy.

The gene calls are TRBV19 and TRBJ2-7; TRBD1 matches at 7 bases. J was trimmed by 0 bases and V by 2 bases; bases with no gene match: 4. This CDR3 comprises 15 residues. Germline V gene data show CDR1 as LNHDA and CDR2 as SQIVND (reference sequence). The CDR3 bases are TGTGCCAGTAGTATAACCAGGGGGATCTCCTACGAGCAGTACTTC. Its protein is CASSITRGISYEQYF. Filled out from reference TRBV19 and TRBJ2-7, the complete variable domain reads DGGITQSPKYLFRKEGQNVTLSCEQNLNHDAMYWYRQDPGQGLRLIYYSQIVNDFQKGDIAEGYSVSREKKESFPLTVTSAQKNPTAFYLCASSITRGISYEQYFGPGTRLTVT.

This clonotype was seen many times. The chain joins TRBV7-9 to TRBJ1-1; D possibly corresponds to TRBD1 (5 bases). The germline V gene encodes CDR1 SEHNR and CDR2 FQNEAQ (reference sequence). The V end lost 8 bases, the J end lost 1 base, and 20 bases lay between the germline ends. CDR3 length: 16 residues. In DNA, the CDR3 is TGTGCCAGCGTAAACCGGGGCCCCGGGGGGAACACTGAAGCTTTCTTT. Protein product: CASVNRGPGGNTEAFF.

This clonotype was counted between two and nine times. V and J are TRBV6-4 and TRBJ1-1, with a weak D call TRBD1 (6 bases). Germline assignment: CDR1 MRHNA and CDR2 SNTAGT. The germline V and J ends were trimmed by 6 bases and 3 bases, with 14 bases remaining between them. This CDR3 has 14 residues. This CDR3 is CASRQGIGHTEAFF. CDR3 sequence (DNA): TGTGCCAGCAGACAGGGTATCGGGCACACTGAAGCTTTCTTT.

To note about this clonotype: A read error is possible here, since a much larger clone lies one base away. The rearrangement uses TRBV11-3 and TRBJ2-2; no clear D. The V end was cut by 8 bases, the J end by 9 bases, with 19 bases between. This CDR3 is built from 14 residues. Per the germline V gene, CDR1 is SGHNT and CDR2 is YENEEA. The DNA for the CDR3 is TGTGCCAGCCGCTCTGGTTCCTCAAGGCGGGAGCTGTTTTTT. Amino acids: CASRSGSSRRELFF.

This clonotype occurred many times. This chain uses TRBV6-1 with TRBJ2-1, with 11 bases matching TRBD2. The CDR3 sequence is 15 residues long. The junction had 7 bases not matched to a gene; V was cut back by 7 bases and J by 5 bases. CDR1 is MNHNS and CDR2 is SASEGT in the germline V gene. The CDR3 reads CASTTTSGSHNEQFF. Written as DNA, the CDR3 is TGTGCCAGCACCACAACTAGCGGGAGCCACAATGAGCAGTTCTTC.

The table lists this clonotype with many counts. The chain employs TRBV7-8 and TRBJ2-7; the D call may be TRBD1 or TRBD2 (6 bases each). Per germline, CDR1 SGHVS and CDR2 FQNEAQ. CDR3 length: 15 residues. The V end lost 5 bases, the J end lost 5 bases, and 19 bases lay between the germline ends. The CDR3 protein is CASSPRGGRGDEQYF. The CDR3 DNA follows: TGTGCCAGCAGCCCTAGAGGGGGGCGAGGGGACGAGCAGTACTTC.

This clonotype was seen repeatedly, ten times or more. The rearrangement links TRBV7-8 to TRBJ2-3; D remains ambiguous. Trimming stripped 5 bases from V and 0 bases from J, with 12 bases between. In germline, CDR1 is SGHVS, CDR2 FQNEAQ. The CDR3 spans 15 residues. CDR3 protein: CASSPQSASTDTQYF. Written as DNA, the CDR3 is TGTGCCAGCAGCCCCCAGAGCGCTAGCACAGATACGCAGTATTTT.